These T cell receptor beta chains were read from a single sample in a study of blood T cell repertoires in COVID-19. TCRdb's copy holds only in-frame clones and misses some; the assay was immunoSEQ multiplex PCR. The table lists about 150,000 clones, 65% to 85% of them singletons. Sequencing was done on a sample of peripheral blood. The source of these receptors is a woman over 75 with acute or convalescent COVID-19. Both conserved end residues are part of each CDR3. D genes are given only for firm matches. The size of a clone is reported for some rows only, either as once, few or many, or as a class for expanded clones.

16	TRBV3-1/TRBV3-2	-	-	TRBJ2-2	CASSSAGTADTGELFF	TGTGCCAGCAGCTCTGCCGGGACTGCAGATACCGGGGAGCTGTTTTTT
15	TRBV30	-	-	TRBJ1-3	CAWSVSSGSGNTIYF	TGTGCCTGGAGTGTGTCATCAGGTTCAGGAAACACCATATATTTT
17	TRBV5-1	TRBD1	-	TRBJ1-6	CASSRGATQGDISPLHF	TGCGCCAGCAGCCGTGGGGCTACGCAGGGGGATATTTCACCCCTCCACTTT
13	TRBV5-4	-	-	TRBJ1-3	CASSFLGGTTIYF	TGTGCCAGCAGCTTTTTGGGGGGAACCACCATATATTTT
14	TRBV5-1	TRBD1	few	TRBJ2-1	CASSFPGQGSSLFF	TGCGCCAGCAGCTTCCCGGGACAGGGATCCTCGCTCTTCTTC
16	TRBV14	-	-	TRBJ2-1	CASSQGAGISYNEQFF	TGTGCCAGCAGCCAAGGGGCAGGGATCTCCTACAATGAGCAGTTCTTC
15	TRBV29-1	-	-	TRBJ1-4	CSVHAGARWNEKLFF	TGCAGCGTGCATGCGGGGGCGCGATGGAATGAAAAACTGTTTTTT
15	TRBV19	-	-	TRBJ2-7	CASSIGRGASYEQYF	TGTGCCAGTAGTATTGGGCGGGGAGCCTCCTACGAGCAGTACTTC
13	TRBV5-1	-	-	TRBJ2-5	CATAEGTEETQYF	TGCGCCACCGCCGAGGGAACTGAAGAGACCCAGTACTTC
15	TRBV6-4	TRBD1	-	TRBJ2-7	CASSVDRGGNYEQYF	TGTGCCAGCAGTGTCGACAGGGGGGGAAACTACGAGCAGTACTTC
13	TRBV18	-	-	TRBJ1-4	CASSRATNEKLFF	TGTGCCAGCTCTAGAGCAACTAATGAAAAACTGTTTTTT
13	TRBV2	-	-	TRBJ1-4	CASTRATNEKLFF	TGTGCCAGCACTCGGGCAACTAATGAAAAACTGTTTTTT
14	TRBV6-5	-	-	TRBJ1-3	CASSLGGSGNTIYF	TGTGCCAGCAGTTTAGGGGGAAGTGGGAACACCATATATTTT
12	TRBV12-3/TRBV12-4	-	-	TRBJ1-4	CASKGPNEKLFF	TGTGCCAGCAAGGGGCCTAATGAAAAACTGTTTTTT
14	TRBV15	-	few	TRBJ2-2	CATSSYRVGGELFF	TGTGCCACCAGCAGCTACAGGGTCGGCGGGGAGCTGTTTTTT
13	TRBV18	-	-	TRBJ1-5	CASSPGGGRAQHF	TGTGCCAGCTCACCGGGCGGGGGGAGAGCCCAGCATTTT
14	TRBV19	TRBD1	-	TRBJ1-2	CASRPQGADYGYTF	TGTGCCAGTCGCCCTCAGGGGGCGGACTATGGCTACACCTTC
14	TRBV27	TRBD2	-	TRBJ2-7	CASSLRSGSYEQYF	TGTGCCAGCAGTTTGCGGAGCGGGAGCTACGAGCAGTACTTC
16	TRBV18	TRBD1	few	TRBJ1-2	CASSPSHLTGEFGYTF	TGTGCCAGCTCACCTTCCCACCTGACAGGGGAGTTTGGCTACACCTTC
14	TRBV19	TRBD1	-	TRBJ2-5	CASSAGQGVETQYF	TGTGCCAGTAGTGCAGGACAGGGCGTGGAGACCCAGTACTTC
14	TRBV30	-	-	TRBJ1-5	CAWSVRSGSQPQHF	TGTGCCTGGAGTGTACGGTCAGGCAGTCAGCCCCAGCATTTT
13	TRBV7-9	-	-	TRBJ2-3	CASSLGGGNTQYF	TGTGCCAGCAGCTTAGGCGGAGGGAATACGCAGTATTTT
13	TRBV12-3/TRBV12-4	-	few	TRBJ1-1	CASKTDMNTEAFF	TGTGCCAGCAAAACAGACATGAACACTGAAGCTTTCTTT
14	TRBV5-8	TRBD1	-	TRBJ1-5	CASTPGQGEQPQHF	TGTGCCAGCACTCCGGGACAGGGGGAGCAGCCCCAGCATTTT
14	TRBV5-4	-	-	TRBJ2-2	CASSLPAPGGELFF	TGTGCCAGCAGCTTGCCAGCCCCAGGCGGGGAGCTGTTTTTT
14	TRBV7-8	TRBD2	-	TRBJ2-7	CASSLAGGAYEQYF	TGTGCCAGCAGCCTAGCGGGAGGGGCCTACGAGCAGTACTTC
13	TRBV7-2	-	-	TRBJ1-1	CASSRAGGTEAFF	TGTGCCAGCAGCCGCGCGGGAGGAACTGAAGCTTTCTTT
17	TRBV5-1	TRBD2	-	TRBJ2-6	CASSLRTGGNGANVLTF	TGCGCCAGCAGCCTGCGGACGGGGGGAAATGGGGCCAACGTCCTGACTTTC
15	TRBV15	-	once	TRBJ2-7	CATSRVRDTSYEQYF	TGTGCCACCAGCAGAGTCCGGGACACATCCTACGAGCAGTACTTC
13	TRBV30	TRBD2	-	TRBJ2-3	CAWTAGNTDTQYF	TGTGCCTGGACAGCGGGAAACACAGATACGCAGTATTTT
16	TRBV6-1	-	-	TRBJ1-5	CASSVEGYLANQPQHF	TGTGCCAGCAGTGTGGAGGGCTATTTGGCCAATCAGCCCCAGCATTTT
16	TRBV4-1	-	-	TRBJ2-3	CASSQASGPNTDTQYF	TGCGCCAGCAGCCAAGCTTCAGGGCCCAACACAGATACGCAGTATTTT
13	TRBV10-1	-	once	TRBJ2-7	CASKGQGSYEQYF	TGCGCCAGCAAGGGCCAGGGGTCCTACGAGCAGTACTTC
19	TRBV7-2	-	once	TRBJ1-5	CASSCRPGTRDLVRQPQHF	TGTGCCAGCAGCTGTCGCCCCGGGACACGGGATCTGGTACGTCAGCCCCAGCATTTT
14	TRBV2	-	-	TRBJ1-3	CASSIAGSGNTIYF	TGTGCCAGCAGTATAGCGGGGTCTGGAAACACCATATATTTT
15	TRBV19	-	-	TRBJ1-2	CASSMPEGTNYGYTF	TGTGCCAGTAGTATGCCGGAGGGGACTAACTATGGCTACACCTTC
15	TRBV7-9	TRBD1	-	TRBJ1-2	CASSLGRGPSEGYTF	TGTGCCAGCAGCTTAGGCAGGGGGCCCTCGGAAGGCTACACCTTC
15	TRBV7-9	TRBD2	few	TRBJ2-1	CASSLGLAGVHEQFF	TGTGCCAGCAGCTTAGGTCTAGCGGGGGTCCATGAGCAGTTCTTC
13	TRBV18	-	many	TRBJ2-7	CASSQAGTDEQYF	TGTGCCAGCTCACAGGCAGGCACCGACGAGCAGTACTTC
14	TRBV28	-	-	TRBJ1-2	CASSLSRQGYGYTF	TGTGCCAGCAGTTTATCCCGGCAGGGCTATGGCTACACCTTC
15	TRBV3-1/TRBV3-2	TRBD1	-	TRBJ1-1	CASSSGTGGNTEAFF	TGTGCCAGCAGCTCGGGGACAGGGGGGAACACTGAAGCTTTCTTT
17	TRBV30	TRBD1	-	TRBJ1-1	CAWSVRDRGIMNTEAFF	TGTGCCTGGAGTGTACGGGACAGAGGCATTATGAACACTGAAGCTTTCTTT
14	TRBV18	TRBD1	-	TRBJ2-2	CASSQGQAFGELFF	TGTGCCAGCTCACAGGGACAGGCGTTCGGGGAGCTGTTTTTT
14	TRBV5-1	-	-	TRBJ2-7	CASSSKQWASEQYF	TGCGCCAGCAGCTCGAAACAGTGGGCCAGCGAGCAGTACTTC
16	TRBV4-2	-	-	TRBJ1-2	CASSQDGGGAGYGYTF	TGTGCCAGCAGCCAAGATGGGGGGGGCGCGGGCTATGGCTACACCTTC
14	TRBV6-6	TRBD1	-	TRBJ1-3	CASSYSGQPNTIYF	TGTGCCAGCAGTTACTCGGGACAGCCAAACACCATATATTTT
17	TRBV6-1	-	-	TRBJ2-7	CASSDSETGRTSYEQYF	TGTGCCAGCAGTGATTCGGAGACCGGACGGACTTCCTACGAGCAGTACTTC
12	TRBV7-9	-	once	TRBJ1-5	CASSLPNQPQHF	TGTGCCAGCAGCTTACCTAATCAGCCCCAGCATTTT
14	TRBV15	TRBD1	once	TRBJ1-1	CATSRADRGTEAFF	TGTGCCACCAGCAGAGCCGACAGGGGGACTGAAGCTTTCTTT
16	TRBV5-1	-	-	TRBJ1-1	CASSLVYGVMNTEAFF	TGCGCCAGCAGCTTGGTCTACGGAGTCATGAACACTGAAGCTTTCTTT
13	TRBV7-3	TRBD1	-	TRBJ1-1	CASSPDRVSEAFF	TGTGCCAGCAGCCCTGACAGGGTTAGTGAAGCTTTCTTT
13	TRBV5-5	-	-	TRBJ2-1	CASSSLGGDEQFF	TGTGCCAGCAGCTCCCTAGGGGGGGATGAGCAGTTCTTC
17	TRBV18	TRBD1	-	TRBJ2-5	CASSRQGPLRDQETQYF	TGTGCCAGCTCAAGACAGGGACCTCTTCGGGACCAAGAGACCCAGTACTTC
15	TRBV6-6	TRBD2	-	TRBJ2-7	CASSYSTSGGDEQYF	TGTGCCAGCAGTTACTCGACTAGCGGGGGAGACGAGCAGTACTTC
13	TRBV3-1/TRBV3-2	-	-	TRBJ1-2	CASSFQGNYGYTF	TGTGCCAGCAGTTTTCAGGGGAACTATGGCTACACCTTC